This TCR beta chain was sequenced during a study of T cells in localized non-small cell lung cancer. Sequenced by immunoSEQ multiplex PCR; TCRdb stores in-frame clones only, minus some. The sample comprises around 750 clones, 25% to 35% of which are singletons, and around a sixth rests with the top ten. Notes on the study in general: Adjacent lung tissue had a median 57 of the top 100 clones found in the tumor.

The CDR3 contains 18 residues. Germline assignment: CDR1 GTSNPN and CDR2 SVGIG (reference sequence). Trimming at V came to 1 base and at J to 2 bases, leaving 16 bases not matched to a gene. In its sample, this clone was seen a few times. Its antigen is not known. This clonotype was obtained from a man between 35 and 75 years old with stage III lung adenocarcinoma. The sample was lung tumor tissue, taken before any cancer treatment. The J gene is TRBJ2-7, the V gene TRBV30; the match to TRBD1 covers 8 bases. DNA for the CDR3: TGTGCCTGGAGTGCCCTGAGGCTAGACAGGGGAACACCCTACGAGCAGTACTTC. Protein sequence: CAWSALRLDRGTPYEQYF. Full variable domain (outside the CDR3, taken from reference TRBV30 and TRBJ2-7): SQTIHQWPATLVQPVGSPLSLECTVEGTSNPNLYWYRQAAGRGLQLLFYSVGIGQISSEVPQNLSASRPQDRQFILSSKKLLLSDSGFYLCAWSALRLDRGTPYEQYFGPGTRLTVT.